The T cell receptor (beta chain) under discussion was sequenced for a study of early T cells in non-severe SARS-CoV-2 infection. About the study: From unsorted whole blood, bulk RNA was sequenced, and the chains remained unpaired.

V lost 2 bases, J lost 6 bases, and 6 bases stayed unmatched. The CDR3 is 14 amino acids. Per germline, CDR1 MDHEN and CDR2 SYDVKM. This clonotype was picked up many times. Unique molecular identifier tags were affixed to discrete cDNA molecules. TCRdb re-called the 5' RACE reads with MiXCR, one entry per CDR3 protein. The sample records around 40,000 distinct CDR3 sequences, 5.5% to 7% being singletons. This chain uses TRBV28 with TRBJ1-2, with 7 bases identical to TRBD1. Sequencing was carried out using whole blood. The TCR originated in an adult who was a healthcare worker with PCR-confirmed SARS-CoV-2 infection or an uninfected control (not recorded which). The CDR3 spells CASSLPGTADGYTF. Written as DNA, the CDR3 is TGTGCCAGCAGTTTACCCGGGACAGCTGATGGCTACACCTTC.